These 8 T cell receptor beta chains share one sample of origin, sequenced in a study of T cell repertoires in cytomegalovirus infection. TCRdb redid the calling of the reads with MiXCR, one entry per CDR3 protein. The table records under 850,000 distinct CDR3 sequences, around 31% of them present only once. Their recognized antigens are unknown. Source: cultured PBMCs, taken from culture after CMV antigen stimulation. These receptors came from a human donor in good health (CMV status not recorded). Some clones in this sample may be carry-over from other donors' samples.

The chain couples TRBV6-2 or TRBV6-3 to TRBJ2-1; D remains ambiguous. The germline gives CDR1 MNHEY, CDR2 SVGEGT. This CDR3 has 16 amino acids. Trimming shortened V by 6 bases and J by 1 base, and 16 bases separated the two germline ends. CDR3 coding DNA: TGTGCCAGCAGCACGGTGGTAGCCGTATCCTACAATGAGCAGTTCTTC. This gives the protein CASSTVVAVSYNEQFF.

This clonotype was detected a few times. CDR3 nucleotide sequence: TGTGCCAGCAGTCCGTGGGAACATGGCACAGATACGCAGTATTTT. Translation: CASSPWEHGTDTQYF. The V and J genes are TRBV2 and TRBJ2-3; no definite D call. Germline V gene sequence: CDR1 SNHLY, CDR2 FYNNEI. The CDR3 is 15 amino acids. V lost 5 bases, J lost 1 base, and 13 bases lay in between.

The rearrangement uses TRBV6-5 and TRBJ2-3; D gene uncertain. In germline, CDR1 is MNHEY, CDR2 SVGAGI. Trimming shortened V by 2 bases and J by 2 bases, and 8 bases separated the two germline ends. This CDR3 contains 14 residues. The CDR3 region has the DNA TGTGCCAGCAGTTACGTAGGCGCCACAGATACGCAGTATTTT. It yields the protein CASSYVGATDTQYF.

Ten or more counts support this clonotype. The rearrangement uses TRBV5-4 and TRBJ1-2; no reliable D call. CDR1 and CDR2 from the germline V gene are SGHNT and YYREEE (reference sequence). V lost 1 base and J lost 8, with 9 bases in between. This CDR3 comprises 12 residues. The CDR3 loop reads CASSLPAEGYTF. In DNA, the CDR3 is TGTGCCAGCAGCTTGCCCGCGGAGGGCTACACCTTC.

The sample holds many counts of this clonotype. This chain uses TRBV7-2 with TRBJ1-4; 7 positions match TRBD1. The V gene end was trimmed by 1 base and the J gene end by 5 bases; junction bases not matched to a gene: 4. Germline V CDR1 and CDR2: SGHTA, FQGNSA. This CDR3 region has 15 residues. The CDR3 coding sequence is TGTGCCAGCAGCTTAGGCCCAGGGGGGAATGAAAAACTGTTTTTT. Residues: CASSLGPGGNEKLFF.

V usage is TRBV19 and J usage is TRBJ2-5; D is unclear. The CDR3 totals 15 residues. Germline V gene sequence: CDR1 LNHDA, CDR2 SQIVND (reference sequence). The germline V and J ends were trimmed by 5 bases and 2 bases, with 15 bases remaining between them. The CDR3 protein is CASSHTPGHQETQYF. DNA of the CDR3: TGTGCCAGTAGTCATACGCCGGGCCATCAAGAGACCCAGTACTTC.

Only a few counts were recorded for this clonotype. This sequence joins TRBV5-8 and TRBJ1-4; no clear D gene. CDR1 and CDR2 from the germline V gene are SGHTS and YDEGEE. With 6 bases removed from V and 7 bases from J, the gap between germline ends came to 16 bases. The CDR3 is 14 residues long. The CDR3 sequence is CASNEVVRGEKLFF. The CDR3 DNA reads TGTGCCAGCAACGAAGTCGTCCGGGGTGAAAAACTGTTTTTT.

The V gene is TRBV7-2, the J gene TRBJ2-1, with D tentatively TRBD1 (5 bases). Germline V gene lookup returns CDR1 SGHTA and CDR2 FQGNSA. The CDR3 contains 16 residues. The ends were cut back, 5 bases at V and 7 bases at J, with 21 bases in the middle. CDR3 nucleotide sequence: TGTGCCAGCAGCGCTCCATTGGCAGGGTTGAAAAATGAGCAGTTCTTC. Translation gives CASSAPLAGLKNEQFF.